This TCR beta chain was retrieved from a study of CD8+ T cells in alopecia areata. Study-wide context: Those treated were given oral tofacitinib at 5 to 10 mg twice daily. Study findings and constraints: Elevated clonality characterized lesional scalp relative to normal scalp, particularly in alopecia totalis/universalis.

Extraction of RNA preceded its reverse transcription into cDNA, which served as the sequencing template. Using immunoSEQ multiplex PCR, the repertoire was profiled, and TCRdb retains in-frame clones only, with some absent. The sample includes approximately 180,000 clones, over 50% seen only once; the top ten take approximately 15%. CDR1 ENHRY and CDR2 SYGVKD come from the germline V gene. V lost 3 bases to trimming and J lost 4 bases; unmatched junction nucleotides: 11. This CDR3 has 17 amino acids. Peripheral blood and lesional scalp punch biopsies came from alopecia areata patients. This clone appeared a few times. What it recognizes is unknown.

J is TRBJ2-5 and V is TRBV10-3; 10 nucleotides line up with TRBD1. The clonotype comes from a human donor with alopecia areata. Sequenced material: CD4+ T cells sorted from blood, taken at week 0. DNA of the CDR3: TGTGCCATCAGTGAATCAAGGACAGGGGGTTTTGGAGAGACCCAGTACTTC. Translating gives CAISESRTGGFGETQYF.